The 11 T cell receptor beta chains in this list originate from one sample, sequenced in a study of cytomegalovirus exposure and HLA in healthy donors. The PCR ran on 60 Vbeta and 13 Jbeta primers. Assay used: immunoSEQ multiplex PCR; TCRdb lists only in-frame clones, some missing. This sample has over 120,000 clones; 60% to 75% occur once, and the top ten carry about 6.5%. The sample taken for sequencing was PBMCs. The receptor set was obtained from a man under 40 in good health and CMV-seronegative.

The genes are TRBV19 and TRBJ2-3; the D gene is possibly TRBD1 (6 bases). This CDR3 has 16 residues. The V end was cut by 1 base, the J end by 5 bases, with 16 bases between. Per germline, CDR1 LNHDA and CDR2 SQIVND (reference sequence). The CDR3 sequence is CASSIVPGTRGDTQYF. The CDR3 DNA sequence: TGTGCCAGTAGTATAGTACCAGGGACAAGGGGAGATACGCAGTATTTT.

This chain connects TRBV28 to TRBJ1-1, with 8 bases fitting TRBD1. This CDR3 is built from 15 residues. V shed 6 bases and J 6 bases; nucleotides not matched to a gene: 12. Germline V gives CDR1 MDHEN, CDR2 SYDVKM. The CDR3 is CASRTGQGTESEAFF. The CDR3 DNA sequence: TGTGCCAGCAGGACCGGACAGGGAACGGAATCTGAAGCTTTCTTT.

This chain uses TRBV5-8 with TRBJ1-4, with 9 bases lining up with TRBD1. CDR3 length equals 15 residues. V lost 5 bases to trimming and J lost 7 bases; unmatched junction nucleotides: 9. Per the germline V gene, CDR1 is SGHTS and CDR2 is YDEGEE. CDR3 residues: CASSQFGTGSEKLFF. In DNA form, the CDR3 reads TGTGCCAGCAGTCAATTTGGGACAGGGAGTGAAAAACTGTTTTTT.

The rearrangement links TRBV5-4 to TRBJ1-2, with TRBD1 matching over 7 bases. Germline assignment: CDR1 SGHNT and CDR2 YYREEE (reference sequence). CDR3 length: 14 amino acids. Trimming cost V 2 bases and J 7 bases; bases outside gene matches: 8. The CDR3 bases are TGTGCCAGCAGCTTCTACGGGACAGCAGGTGGCTACACCTTC. It translates to CASSFYGTAGGYTF.

The rearrangement joins TRBV19 to TRBJ2-5, with D possibly matching TRBD2 (5 bases). V was clipped by 5 bases and J by 2 bases, with 9 bases between them. This CDR3 comprises 13 residues. Germline V lookup: CDR1 LNHDA, CDR2 SQIVND (reference sequence). CDR3 coding DNA: TGTGCCAGTAGTTTATGGACTCAAGAGACCCAGTACTTC. Residues: CASSLWTQETQYF.

The genes are TRBV4-1 and TRBJ2-4; D may be TRBD1 (5 bases). Germline CDR1 reads MGHRA; CDR2 reads YSYEKL. The CDR3 covers 15 residues. V lost 4 bases, J lost 7 bases, and 17 bases lay in between. The CDR3 nucleotides are TGCGCCAGCAGCCGCATTGAAACCCAGGGTAACATTCAGTACTTC. This sequence encodes CASSRIETQGNIQYF.

The V and J genes are TRBV19 and TRBJ2-7, with D hard to call. The CDR3 runs 13 residues. V gave up 5 bases and J gave up 3 bases, with 11 bases separating them. Per the germline V gene, CDR1 is LNHDA and CDR2 is SQIVND (reference sequence). The CDR3 is CASSPRSGYEQYF. The CDR3 region has the DNA TGTGCCAGTAGTCCCAGATCGGGCTACGAGCAGTACTTC.

The chain links TRBV5-1 to TRBJ1-4; TRBD1 aligns across 10 bases. J lost 3 bases, V lost 0 bases, and 2 bases had no gene match. Germline CDR1 and CDR2: SGHRS and YFSETQ. This CDR3 region has 16 residues. The CDR3 region is CASSLAGTGANEKLFF. The DNA of the CDR3 is TGCGCCAGCAGCTTGGCGGGGACAGGGGCTAATGAAAAACTGTTTTTT.

There are a few counts of this clone. The chain joins TRBV29-1 to TRBJ1-5, with a tentative D call TRBD1 (6 bases). Trimming left V 6 bases short and J 3 bases short, with 18 bases between. This CDR3 has 15 amino acids. CDR1 is SQVTM and CDR2 is ANQGSEA in the germline V gene. CDR3 bases: TGCAGCGTCCAAGGACTAGGGGGGGTCAATCAGCCCCAGCATTTT. It specifies CSVQGLGGVNQPQHF.

The count of this clone is one. V gene TRBV4-1 combines with J gene TRBJ1-2; maybe TRBD1 (6 bases). In germline, CDR1 is MGHRA, CDR2 YSYEKL. Deletions cut 0 bases from V and 3 bases from J, with 11 bases between. The CDR3 is 15 residues long. The CDR3 DNA reads TGCGCCAGCAGCCAAGATCAGGGGCCCCACTATGGCTACACCTTC. It yields the protein CASSQDQGPHYGYTF.

The chain is built from TRBV7-3 and TRBJ1-1; the D is unclear. The CDR3 runs 15 residues. Germline V gives CDR1 SGHTA, CDR2 FQGTGA. The ends were cut back, 5 bases at V and 0 bases at J, with 13 bases in the middle. CDR3 DNA: TGTGCCAGCAGCCCGCGGGTGGGCATGAACACTGAAGCTTTCTTT. Protein: CASSPRVGMNTEAFF.